These T cell receptor beta chains were read from a single sample in a study of T cells after yellow fever vaccination. Via MiXCR, TCRdb re-called the 5' RACE reads, giving one row per CDR3 protein. Of around 350,000 distinct CDR3 sequences in the sample, 11% were seen once. The source was PBMCs, collected on the day of the first yellow fever vaccination. These receptors originate from a man younger than 30 who received the YFV17D yellow fever vaccine. CDR3s leave out the opening cysteine and the closing phenylalanine or tryptophan.

v_gene: TRBV12-3/TRBV12-4
j_gene: TRBJ1-1
CDR3aa: ASTADRYTEAF

v_gene: TRBV6-2/TRBV6-3
j_gene: TRBJ2-7
CDR3aa: ASSYSRLAGGYEQY

v_gene: TRBV27
j_gene: TRBJ1-3
CDR3aa: ASSLWGGNTIY

v_gene: TRBV11-1
j_gene: TRBJ2-1
CDR3aa: ASSLGLAGGLLYNEQF

v_gene: TRBV12-3/TRBV12-4
j_gene: TRBJ1-2
CDR3aa: ASSFGESYGYT

v_gene: TRBV10-2
j_gene: TRBJ2-6
CDR3aa: ASRGAQGANVLT

v_gene: TRBV5-1
j_gene: TRBJ1-2
CDR3aa: ASNPMTGVDYGYT

v_gene: TRBV5-4
j_gene: TRBJ2-5
CDR3aa: ASSLNGDGETQY

v_gene: TRBV7-6
j_gene: TRBJ2-6
CDR3aa: ASSSRASAPSSGANVLT

v_gene: TRBV7-2
j_gene: TRBJ2-3
CDR3aa: ASSLASGGGADTQY

v_gene: TRBV5-1
j_gene: TRBJ2-5
CDR3aa: ASSNMDREGRETQY

v_gene: TRBV7-3
j_gene: TRBJ2-3
CDR3aa: ASSAEGGTWADTQY

v_gene: TRBV5-1
j_gene: TRBJ2-4
CDR3aa: ASSLEGQKNIQY

v_gene: TRBV6-5
j_gene: TRBJ1-5
CDR3aa: ASSYSGTGGNQPQH

v_gene: TRBV20-1
j_gene: TRBJ1-4
CDR3aa: SASWGSNEKLF

v_gene: TRBV5-1
j_gene: TRBJ1-1
CDR3aa: ASSFGQGRDTEAF

v_gene: TRBV7-2
j_gene: TRBJ1-4
CDR3aa: ASSKQGAEKLF

v_gene: TRBV6-5
j_gene: TRBJ2-7
CDR3aa: ASSYGVRRGPYEQY

v_gene: TRBV7-3
j_gene: TRBJ2-3
CDR3aa: ASSGRTGHQY

v_gene: TRBV24-1
j_gene: TRBJ2-2
CDR3aa: ATSDFGQGPNTGELF

v_gene: TRBV6-5
j_gene: TRBJ2-1
CDR3aa: ASSWTGLGHNEQF

v_gene: TRBV11-2
j_gene: TRBJ2-7
CDR3aa: ASSLDLGTSSYEQY

v_gene: TRBV12-3/TRBV12-4
j_gene: TRBJ2-5
CDR3aa: ASSLGTRAHQETQY

v_gene: TRBV5-1
j_gene: TRBJ2-2
CDR3aa: ASSLDSGGAAGELF

v_gene: TRBV5-1
j_gene: TRBJ2-3
CDR3aa: ASTETGRSTDTQY

v_gene: TRBV5-1
j_gene: TRBJ2-7
CDR3aa: ASSSGQGSAQY

v_gene: TRBV19
j_gene: TRBJ2-3
CDR3aa: ASTSTDMGGTDTQY